This T cell receptor (beta chain) was sequenced for a study of blood T cell repertoires in COVID-19. The junction had 12 bases not matched to a gene; V was cut back by 6 bases and J by 4 bases. CDR1 and CDR2 (germline): MNHEY, SMNVEV (reference sequence). The CDR3 totals 16 residues. Sequencing was performed with immunoSEQ multiplex PCR; in TCRdb, only in-frame clones are kept and a portion is missing. Of tens of thousands of clones in the sample, more than 75% were seen once. The sequence came from a woman older than 75 with acute or convalescent COVID-19. This rearrangement joins TRBV27 to TRBJ1-2; 9 bases are shared with TRBD1. Sequenced input: peripheral blood. CDR3 bases: TGTGCCAGCAGAGGGGCGGGACAGGGAGGTTTCTATGGCTACACCTTC. Translating gives CASRGAGQGGFYGYTF.